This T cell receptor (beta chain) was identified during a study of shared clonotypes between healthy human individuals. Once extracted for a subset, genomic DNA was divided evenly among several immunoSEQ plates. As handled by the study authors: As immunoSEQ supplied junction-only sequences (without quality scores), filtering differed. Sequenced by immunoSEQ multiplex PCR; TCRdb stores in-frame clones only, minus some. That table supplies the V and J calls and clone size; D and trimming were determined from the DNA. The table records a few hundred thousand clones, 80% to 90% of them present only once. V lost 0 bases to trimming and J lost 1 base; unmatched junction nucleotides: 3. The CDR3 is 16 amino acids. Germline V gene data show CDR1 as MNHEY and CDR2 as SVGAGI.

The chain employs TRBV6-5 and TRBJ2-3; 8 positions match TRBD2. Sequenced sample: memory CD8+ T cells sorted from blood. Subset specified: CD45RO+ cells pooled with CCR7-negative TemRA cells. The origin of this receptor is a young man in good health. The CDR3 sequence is CASSYSTAGGTDTQYF. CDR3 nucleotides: TGTGCCAGCAGTTACTCGACAGCGGGAGGCACAGATACGCAGTATTTT.